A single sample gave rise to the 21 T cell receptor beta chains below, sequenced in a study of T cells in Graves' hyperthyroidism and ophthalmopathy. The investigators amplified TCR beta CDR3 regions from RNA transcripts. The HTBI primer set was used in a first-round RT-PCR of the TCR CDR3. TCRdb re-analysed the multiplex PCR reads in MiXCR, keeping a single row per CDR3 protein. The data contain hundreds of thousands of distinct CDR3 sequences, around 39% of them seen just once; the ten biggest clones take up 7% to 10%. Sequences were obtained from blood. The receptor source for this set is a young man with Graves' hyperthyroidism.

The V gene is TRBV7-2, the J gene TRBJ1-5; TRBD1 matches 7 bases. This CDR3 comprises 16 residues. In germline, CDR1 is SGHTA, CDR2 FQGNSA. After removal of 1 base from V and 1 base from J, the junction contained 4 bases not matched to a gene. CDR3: CASSLVGTESNQPQHF. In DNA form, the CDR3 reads TGTGCCAGCAGCTTAGTAGGGACAGAGAGCAATCAGCCCCAGCATTTT.

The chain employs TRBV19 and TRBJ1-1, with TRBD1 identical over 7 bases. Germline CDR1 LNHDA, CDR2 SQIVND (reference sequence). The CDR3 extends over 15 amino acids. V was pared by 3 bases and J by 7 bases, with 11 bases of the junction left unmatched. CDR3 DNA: TGTGCCAGTAGTATGAGGGGGCATCCGAGCGGTGAAGCTTTCTTT. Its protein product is CASSMRGHPSGEAFF.

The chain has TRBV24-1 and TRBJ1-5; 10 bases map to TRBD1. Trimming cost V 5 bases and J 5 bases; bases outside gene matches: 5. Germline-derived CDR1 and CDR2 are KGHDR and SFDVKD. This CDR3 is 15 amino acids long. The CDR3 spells CATSVQTGGYQPQHF. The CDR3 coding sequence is TGTGCCACCAGTGTTCAGACAGGGGGCTATCAGCCCCAGCATTTT.

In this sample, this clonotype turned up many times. CDR3 amino acids: CSVEGRAGGEKLFF. The CDR3 DNA follows: TGCAGCGTTGAAGGGCGGGCAGGGGGTGAAAAACTGTTTTTT. The chain couples TRBV29-1 to TRBJ1-4; 7 bases line up with TRBD1. CDR3 length: 14 amino acids. Losses at the gene ends were 1 base for V and 7 bases for J; bases not matched to a gene: 6. The germline gives CDR1 SQVTM, CDR2 ANQGSEA. Drawing the rest from reference TRBV29-1 and TRBJ1-4, the complete variable domain is SAVISQKPSRDICQRGTSLTIQCQVDSQVTMMFWYRQQPGQSLTLIATANQGSEATYESGFVIDKFPISRPNLTFSTLTVSNMSPEDSSIYLCSVEGRAGGEKLFFGSGTQLSVL.

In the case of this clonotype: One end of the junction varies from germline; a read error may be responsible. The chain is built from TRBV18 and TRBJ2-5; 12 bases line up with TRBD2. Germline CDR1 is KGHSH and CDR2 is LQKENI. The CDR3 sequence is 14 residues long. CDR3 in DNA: TGTGCCAGCCCACCACGCCTAGCGGGAGGGCCCTCGTACTTC. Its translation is CASPPRLAGGPSYF.

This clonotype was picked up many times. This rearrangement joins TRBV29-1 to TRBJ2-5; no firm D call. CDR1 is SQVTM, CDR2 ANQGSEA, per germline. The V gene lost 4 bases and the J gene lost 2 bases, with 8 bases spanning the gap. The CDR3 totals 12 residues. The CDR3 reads CSVVPIQETQYF. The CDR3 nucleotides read TGCAGCGTTGTTCCTATACAAGAGACCCAGTACTTC.

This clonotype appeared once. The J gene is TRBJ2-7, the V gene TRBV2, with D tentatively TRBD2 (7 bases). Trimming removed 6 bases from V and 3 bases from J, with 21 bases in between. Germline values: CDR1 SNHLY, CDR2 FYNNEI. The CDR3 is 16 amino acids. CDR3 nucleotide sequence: TGTGCCAGCAGCGGGCGGGGTGAGCGGGACAACTACGAGCAGTACTTC. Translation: CASSGRGERDNYEQYF.

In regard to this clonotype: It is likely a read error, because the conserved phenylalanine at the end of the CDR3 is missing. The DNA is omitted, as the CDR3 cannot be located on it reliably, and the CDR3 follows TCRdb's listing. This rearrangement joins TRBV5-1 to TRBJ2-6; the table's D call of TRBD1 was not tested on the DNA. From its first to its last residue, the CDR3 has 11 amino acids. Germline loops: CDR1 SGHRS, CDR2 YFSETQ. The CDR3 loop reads CASSEGQTKTA.

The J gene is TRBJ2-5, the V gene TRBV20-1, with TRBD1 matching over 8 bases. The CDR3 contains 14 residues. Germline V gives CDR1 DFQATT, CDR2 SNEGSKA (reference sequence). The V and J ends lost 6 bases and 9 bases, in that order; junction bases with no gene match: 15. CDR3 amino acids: CSAAGQGLNQPQYF. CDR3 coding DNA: TGCAGTGCGGCCGGACAGGGCCTCAATCAGCCCCAGTACTTC.

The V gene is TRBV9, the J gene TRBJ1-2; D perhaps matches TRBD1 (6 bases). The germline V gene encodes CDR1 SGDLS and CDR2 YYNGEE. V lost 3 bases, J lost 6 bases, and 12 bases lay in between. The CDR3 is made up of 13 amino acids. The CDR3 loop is CASSGGGRDGYTF. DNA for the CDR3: TGTGCCAGCAGCGGAGGGGGGCGCGATGGCTACACCTTC. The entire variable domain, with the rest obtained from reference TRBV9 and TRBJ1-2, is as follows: DSGVTQTPKHLITATGQRVTLRCSPRSGDLSVYWYQQSLDQGLQFLIQYYNGEERAKGNILERFSAQQFPDLHSELNLSSLELGDSALYFCASSGGGRDGYTFGSGTRLTVV.

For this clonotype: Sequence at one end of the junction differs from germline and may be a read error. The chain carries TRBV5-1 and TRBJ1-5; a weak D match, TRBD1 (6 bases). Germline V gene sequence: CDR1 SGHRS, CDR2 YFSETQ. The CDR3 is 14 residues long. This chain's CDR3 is CASGLEGRGQPQHF. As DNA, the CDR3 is TGCGCCAGCGGCTTGGAGGGCAGGGGACAGCCCCAGCATTTT.

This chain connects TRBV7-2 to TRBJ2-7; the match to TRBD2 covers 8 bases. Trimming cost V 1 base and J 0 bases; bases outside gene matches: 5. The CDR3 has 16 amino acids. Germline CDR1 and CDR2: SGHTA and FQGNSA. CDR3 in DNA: TGTGCCAGCAGCTTAGACGGCGGGAGGTACTCCTACGAGCAGTACTTC. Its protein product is CASSLDGGRYSYEQYF.

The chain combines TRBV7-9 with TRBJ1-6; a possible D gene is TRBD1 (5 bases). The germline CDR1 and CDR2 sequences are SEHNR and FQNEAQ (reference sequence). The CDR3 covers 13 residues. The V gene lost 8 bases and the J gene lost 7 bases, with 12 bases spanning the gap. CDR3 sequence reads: CASAGTENSPLHF. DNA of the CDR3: TGTGCCAGCGCAGGGACCGAGAATTCACCCCTCCACTTT.

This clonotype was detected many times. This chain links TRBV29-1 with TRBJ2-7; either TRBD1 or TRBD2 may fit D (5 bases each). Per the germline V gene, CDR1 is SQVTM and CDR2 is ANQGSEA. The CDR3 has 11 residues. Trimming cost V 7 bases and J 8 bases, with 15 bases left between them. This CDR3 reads CSGAVRGQQYF. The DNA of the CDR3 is TGCAGCGGCGCCGTACGGGGACAGCAGTACTTC.

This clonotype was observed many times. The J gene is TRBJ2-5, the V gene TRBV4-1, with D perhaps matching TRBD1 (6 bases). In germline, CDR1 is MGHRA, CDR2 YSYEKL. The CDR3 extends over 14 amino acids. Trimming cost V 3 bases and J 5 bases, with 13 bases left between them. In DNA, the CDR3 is TGCGCCAGCAGCCAGGGGGCATCGGAGGAGACCCAGTACTTC. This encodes CASSQGASEETQYF.

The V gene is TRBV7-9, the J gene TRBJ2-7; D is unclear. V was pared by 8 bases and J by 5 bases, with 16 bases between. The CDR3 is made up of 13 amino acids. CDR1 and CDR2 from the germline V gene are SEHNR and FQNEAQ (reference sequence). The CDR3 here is CASGSDFTDEQYF. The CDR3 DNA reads TGTGCCAGCGGCTCAGACTTCACAGACGAGCAGTACTTC. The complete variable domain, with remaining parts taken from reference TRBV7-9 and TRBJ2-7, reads DTGVSQNPRHKITKRGQNVTFRCDPISEHNRLYWYRQTLGQGPEFLTYFQNEAQLEKSRLLSDRFSAERPKGSFSTLEIQRTEQGDSAMYLCASGSDFTDEQYFGPGTRLTVT.

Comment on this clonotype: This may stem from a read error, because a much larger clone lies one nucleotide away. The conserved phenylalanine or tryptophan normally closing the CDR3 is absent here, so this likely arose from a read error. The CDR3 loop reads CASSPSGHVNYGYTL. In DNA form, the CDR3 reads TGTGCCAGCAGTCCCTCGGGACACGTAAACTATGGCTACACCCTC. The V and J genes are TRBV6-5 and TRBJ1-2; tentatively, D is TRBD1 (6 bases). Germline values: CDR1 MNHEY, CDR2 SVGAGI. V was shortened by 5 bases and J by 2 bases, with 15 bases between the two germline ends. This CDR3 spans 15 amino acids.

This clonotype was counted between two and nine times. The CDR3 loop reads CASSLGPEREPQHF. As DNA, the CDR3 is TGTGCCAGCAGCTTAGGTCCAGAAAGGGAGCCCCAGCATTTT. This rearrangement joins TRBV7-2 to TRBJ1-5; D not certain. From germline, CDR1 is SGHTA and CDR2 FQGNSA. V was clipped by 1 base and J by 8 bases, with 12 bases between them. This CDR3 has 14 residues.

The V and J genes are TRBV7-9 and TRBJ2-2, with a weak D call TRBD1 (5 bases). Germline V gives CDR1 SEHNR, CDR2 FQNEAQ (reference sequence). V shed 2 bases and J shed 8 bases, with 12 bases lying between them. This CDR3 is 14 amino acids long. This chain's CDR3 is CASSLTSTGGELFF. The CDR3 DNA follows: TGTGCCAGCAGCTTAACCTCAACAGGAGGGGAGCTGTTTTTT.

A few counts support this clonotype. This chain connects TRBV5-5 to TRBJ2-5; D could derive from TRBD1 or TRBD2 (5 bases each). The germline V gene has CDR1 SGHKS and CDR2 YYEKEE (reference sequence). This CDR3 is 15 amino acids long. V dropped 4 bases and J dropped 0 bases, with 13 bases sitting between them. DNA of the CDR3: TGTGCCAGCAGCCCCGGGACCATGTACCAAGAGACCCAGTACTTC. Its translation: CASSPGTMYQETQYF.

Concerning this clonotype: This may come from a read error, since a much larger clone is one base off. This chain's CDR3 is CASSTGMNYGYTF. DNA of the CDR3: TGTGCCAGCAGTACAGGGATGAACTATGGCTACACCTTC. The chain combines TRBV2 with TRBJ1-2, with D possibly TRBD1 on 6 matching bases. This CDR3 has 13 residues. Germline V gene sequence: CDR1 SNHLY, CDR2 FYNNEI. V was shortened by 5 bases and J by 2 bases, with 9 bases between the two germline ends.